The present T cell receptor beta chain was sequenced within a study of identical twins. MiXCR was run by TCRdb on the 5' RACE reads, yielding one entry per CDR3 protein. The sample lists 500,000 to 550,000 distinct CDR3 sequences; around 22% were seen once. The V and J ends lost 1 base and 2 bases respectively, with 6 bases between them. Germline V gene data show CDR1 as KGHSH and CDR2 as LQKENI. The CDR3 sequence is 13 residues long. A further study also used this sample, focusing on yellow fever vaccine responses in identical twins.

Material for sequencing was CD4+ T cells sorted from blood. The chain employs TRBV18 and TRBJ2-7, with no clear D. This TCR came from a woman aged 18-35 years in good health. The CDR3 loop reads CASSPLGTYEQYF. In nucleotides, the CDR3 is TGTGCCAGCTCACCACTTGGGACCTACGAGCAGTACTTC.